The rows below give T cell receptor beta chains drawn from one sample of a study of T cells after yellow fever vaccination. TCRdb redid the calling of the 5' RACE reads with MiXCR, one entry per CDR3 protein. This table holds some 350,000 distinct CDR3 sequences, around 10% found once. Material: PBMCs, obtained on the day of the first yellow fever vaccination. These TCRs come from a man in his late teens or twenties who received the YFV17D yellow fever vaccine. The conserved cysteine and the conserved F or W are not part of the CDR3 here. Each record gives: J gene, D gene, V gene, CDR3 protein. The D gene is left open where the match is weak.

>TRBJ1-1|.|TRBV6-2/TRBV6-3
ASGQGAVGTEAF
>TRBJ2-3|TRBD2|TRBV10-1
ATRGGGTDTQY
>TRBJ1-5|.|TRBV18
ASSPSGRYSNQPQH
>TRBJ2-1|.|TRBV5-5
ASSAVYNEQF
>TRBJ2-5|.|TRBV7-8
ASSLVRKETQY
>TRBJ2-1|TRBD1|TRBV6-1
ASSEGTGSYNEQF
>TRBJ1-1|.|TRBV18
ASSGGMDTEAF
>TRBJ1-6|.|TRBV4-2
ASSQGSGQTLALSSPLH
>TRBJ2-5|TRBD2|TRBV7-2
ASSRISGGALETQY
>TRBJ2-5|.|TRBV7-2
ASRGSETQY
>TRBJ2-7|TRBD2|TRBV4-1
ASSQVPPGGEEDEQY
>TRBJ2-1|TRBD2|TRBV15
ATSRTSGPEQF
>TRBJ1-2|.|TRBV9
ASTLGGGNYGYT
>TRBJ1-1|.|TRBV27
ASSPTLGGGAF
>TRBJ1-5|.|TRBV15
ATSKGGGHQPQH
>TRBJ2-1|TRBD2|TRBV7-2
ASSRISGGDNEQF
>TRBJ1-6|.|TRBV5-6
ASSFVAGSSPLH
>TRBJ2-1|TRBD2|TRBV20-1
SAPPTSGGAKQF
>TRBJ2-1|TRBD2|TRBV6-2/TRBV6-3
ASSETSGGAVNEQF
>TRBJ2-2|.|TRBV5-1
ASASRQGSTGELF
>TRBJ2-3|.|TRBV14
ASSQLGGQDTQY